This is a list of T cell receptor beta chains from one sample in a study of T cells expressing NK-cell markers. From the 5' RACE reads, TCRdb lists one entry per CDR3 protein and no DNA. The sample has about 150,000 distinct CDR3 sequences, and its top ten clones hold over 20%. The source material was blood T cells: a sorted CD56 or NKG2C T cell subset, CD4+ or CD8+ T cells, or bulk PBMC T cells (not recorded which). The source is a man aged 18-69 years in good health. Both conserved end residues are part of each CDR3.

TRBV11-2	14	TRBJ2-1	CASSSTLIYNEQFF
TRBV9	17	TRBJ1-2	CASFSRAWQEANYGYTF
TRBV12-5	15	TRBJ2-1	CASGLWGRRDNEQFF
TRBV6-1	15	TRBJ2-2	CASAGTGGRTGELFF
TRBV12-3/TRBV12-4	15	TRBJ1-1	CASSLGLVVGTEAFF
TRBV7-2	18	TRBJ1-3	CASSYGTGLSYSGNTIYF
TRBV30	17	TRBJ2-1	CAWSVDRGTGGNNEQFF
TRBV4-1	17	TRBJ1-1	CASSQDRPGNMNTEAFF
TRBV11-1	18	TRBJ2-1	CASSLVGPGQGRFYEQFF
TRBV7-9	15	TRBJ2-1	CASSFERGGLNEQFF
TRBV6-2/TRBV6-3	17	TRBJ2-1	CASSQLAGGIPYNEQFF
TRBV9	15	TRBJ2-3	CASSVSGGFTDTQYF
TRBV10-3	14	TRBJ2-5	CAIKWHYRQETQYF
TRBV5-6	13	TRBJ2-7	CASRADTSYEQYF
TRBV19	13	TRBJ2-7	CASKEGPGYEQYF
TRBV7-3	15	TRBJ2-2	CASRPLGGATGELFF
TRBV3-1	17	TRBJ2-1	CASSQDRGTSGFYEQFF
TRBV29-1	16	TRBJ2-1	CSVEDQNRRVYNEQFF
TRBV28	14	TRBJ1-2	CASSIRRTNYGYTF
TRBV13	15	TRBJ2-5	CASSPTRGQKETQYF